This T cell receptor beta chain originates from a study of Ad26.COV2.S vaccination and SARS-CoV-2 variants. The data were produced by immunoSEQ multiplex PCR, yet TCRdb's version contains in-frame clones alone and is incomplete. The sample has approximately 350,000 clones, around 82% seen once; the top ten hold just under 7.5%. Germline V gives CDR1 SGHRS, CDR2 YFSETQ. This CDR3 spans 14 amino acids. V trimming: 0 bases; J trimming: 6 bases; junction bases outside the gene matches: 2. To note about this clone: The antigen remains unidentified.

Sample treatment: 15 to 20 received Ad26.COV2.S at low or high dose, single or two shots; a few received placebo; per-sample allocation not given. Samples came from day 63 after the first vaccine or placebo injection. It was an adult aged 18-55 years in Boston who was the donor. The shot given was an Ad26 vector that makes Wuhan-strain SARS-CoV-2 spike. Overall study results and limits: The TCR-based breadth and depth measures might underestimate overall T cell responses. Relative to placebo recipients, vaccine recipients exhibited elevated spike-specific TCR breadth.

This chain joins TRBV5-1 and TRBJ1-2; TRBD1 aligns across 10 bases. The origin of this receptor is a person between 18 and 59 years old who received the Ad26.COV2.S COVID-19 vaccine or a placebo. This specimen consisted of peripheral blood, obtained in a trial of Ad26.COV2.S vaccine versus placebo. CDR3 nucleotide sequence: TGCGCCAGCAGCTTGGGGGACAGGGGCAATGGCTACACCTTC. This sequence encodes CASSLGDRGNGYTF.